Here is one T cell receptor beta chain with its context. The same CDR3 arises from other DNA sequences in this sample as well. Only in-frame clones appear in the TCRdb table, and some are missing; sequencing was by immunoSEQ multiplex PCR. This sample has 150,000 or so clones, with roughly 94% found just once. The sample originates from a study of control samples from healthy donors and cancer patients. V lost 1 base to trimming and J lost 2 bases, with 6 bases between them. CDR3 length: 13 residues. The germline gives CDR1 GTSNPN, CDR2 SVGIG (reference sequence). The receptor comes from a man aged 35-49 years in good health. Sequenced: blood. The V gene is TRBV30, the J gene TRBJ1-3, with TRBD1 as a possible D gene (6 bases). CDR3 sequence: CAWSEGAGNTIYF. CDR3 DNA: TGTGCCTGGAGTGAGGGGGCTGGAAACACCATATATTTT. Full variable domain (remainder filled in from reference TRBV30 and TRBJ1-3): SQTIHQWPATLVQPVGSPLSLECTVEGTSNPNLYWYRQAAGRGLQLLFYSVGIGQISSEVPQNLSASRPQDRQFILSSKKLLLSDSGFYLCAWSEGAGNTIYFGEGSWLTVV.